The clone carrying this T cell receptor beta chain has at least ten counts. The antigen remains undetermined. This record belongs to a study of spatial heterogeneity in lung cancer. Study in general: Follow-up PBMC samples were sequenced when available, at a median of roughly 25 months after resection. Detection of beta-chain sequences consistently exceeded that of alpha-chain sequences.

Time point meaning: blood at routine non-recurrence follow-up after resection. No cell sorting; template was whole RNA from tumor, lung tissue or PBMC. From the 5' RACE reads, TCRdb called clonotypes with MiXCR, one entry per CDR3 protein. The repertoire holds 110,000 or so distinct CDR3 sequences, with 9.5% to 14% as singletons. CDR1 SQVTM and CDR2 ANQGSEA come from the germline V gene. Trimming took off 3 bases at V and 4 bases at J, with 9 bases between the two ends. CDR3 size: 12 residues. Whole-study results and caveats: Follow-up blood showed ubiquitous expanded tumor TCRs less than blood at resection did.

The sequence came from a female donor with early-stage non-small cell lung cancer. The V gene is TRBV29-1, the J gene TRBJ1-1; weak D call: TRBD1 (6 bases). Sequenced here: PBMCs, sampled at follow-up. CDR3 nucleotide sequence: TGCAGCGTTGATACAGGGTTCACTGAAGCTTTCTTT. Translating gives CSVDTGFTEAFF.